This TCR beta chain was obtained from a study of ipilimumab plus nivolumab after autologous stem cell transplantation. Turning to the study itself: Patients received a median of about 5 ipilimumab and roughly eight nivolumab doses. Study results and caveats: Per the authors, repertoire, Treg and microbiota data justify further study.

Assay: immunoSEQ multiplex PCR; the TCRdb copy retains only in-frame clones and omits some. The sample shows 77,000 or so clones, 75% to 85% of them seen only once. A note on this clone: Its specificity is unknown.

Germline CDR1 and CDR2: KGHSH and LQKENI. The CDR3 is 17 residues long. Unmatched junction bases numbered 10, after V lost 6 bases and J lost 0 bases. Patients got ipilimumab 1 mg/kg beginning 14 to 28 days post-transplant. Patients received nivolumab 3 mg/kg at weeks 1, 4, 7, 10, then fortnightly to week 26. This sequence originates from a male donor with diffuse large B-cell lymphoma. The chain couples TRBV18 to TRBJ2-3; 9 bases map to TRBD2. Sequences were derived from PBMCs, sampled in a trial of ipilimumab plus nivolumab as post-transplant consolidation. In nucleotides, the CDR3 is TGTGCCAGCTCCGCCACCCTTACTAGCGGGAGCACAGATACGCAGTATTTT. This translates into CASSATLTSGSTDTQYF.